A selection of T cell receptor beta chains follows, all from one sample in a study of T cells in Graves' hyperthyroidism and ophthalmopathy. Each CDR3 protein is one row after TCRdb ran MiXCR on the multiplex PCR reads. The sample has more than 300,000 distinct CDR3 sequences; about 15% are singletons. Sequencing was done on a sample of blood. The receptors stem from a woman in her twenties or thirties with Graves' hyperthyroidism. Each CDR3 is given with its conserved first and last residue. The order of the fields is J gene, clone size, V gene, D gene, CDR3 DNA, CDR3 protein. D genes are given only for firm matches. Size is omitted from some rows. Given values are once, few, many or a class for expanded clones.

>TRBJ2-3|many|TRBV20-1|TRBD2
TGCAGTGCTAGAGTCGTCGGGAGGACAGATACGCAGTATTTT
CSARVVGRTDTQYF
>TRBJ2-2|few|TRBV9|NA
TGTGCCAGCAGCGTAGCTACAACTAGCCGGGAGCTGTTTTTT
CASSVATTSRELFF
>TRBJ2-3|many|TRBV7-2|TRBD2
TGTGCCAGCAGCTTATCAGCGGGAAGCACAGATACGCAGTATTTT
CASSLSAGSTDTQYF
>TRBJ2-1|many|TRBV11-2|NA
TGTGCCAGCAGCCTGATAGGGGCTTATGAGCAGTTCTTC
CASSLIGAYEQFF
>TRBJ2-2|many|TRBV5-5|TRBD1
TGTGCCAGCAGCACCGGGACAGGAACCACCGGGGAGCTGTTTTTT
CASSTGTGTTGELFF
>TRBJ2-3|NA|TRBV5-1|NA
TGCGCCAGCAGGGCTCGGGGGTTCACAGATACGCAGTATTTT
CASRARGFTDTQYF
>TRBJ2-3|many|TRBV11-2|TRBD2
TGTGCCAGCAGCCCAGCGGGACTAGCGGGGAGCACAGATACGCAGTATTTT
CASSPAGLAGSTDTQYF
>TRBJ2-5|once|TRBV14|TRBD2
TGTGCCAGCAGCCGCCGACTAGCGGGCCAAGAGACCCAGTACTTC
CASSRRLAGQETQYF
>TRBJ1-5|NA|TRBV19|NA
TGTGCCAGTGGATCTTACAGGGATCAGCCCCAGCATTTT
CASGSYRDQPQHF
>TRBJ1-5|many|TRBV28|TRBD1
TGTGCCAGCACTCCCCCTCGACAGGGGTCCCAGCCCCAGCATTTT
CASTPPRQGSQPQHF
>TRBJ2-7|few|TRBV12-3/TRBV12-4|TRBD2
TGTGCCAGCAGTTCCCTCGGACTAGGCTCCTACGAGCAGTACTTC
CASSSLGLGSYEQYF
>TRBJ2-1|NA|TRBV7-2|NA
TGTGCCAGCAGCTCTACCCCTCCGGGAACCCTCGGGGAGCAGTTCTTC
CASSSTPPGTLGEQFF
>TRBJ2-4|few|TRBV12-3/TRBV12-4|TRBD2
TGTGCCAGCAGTTTAGGGTCCCTAGCGGAAAACATTCAGTACTTC
CASSLGSLAENIQYF
>TRBJ2-3|many|TRBV29-1|NA
TGCAGCGTGGGCGTTATGGCAGATACGCAGTATTTT
CSVGVMADTQYF
>TRBJ1-5|NA|TRBV5-1|NA
TGCGCCAGCAAGGAAGAGACCTATCAGCCCCAGCATTTT
CASKEETYQPQHF
>TRBJ2-7|NA|TRBV7-8|TRBD1
TGTGCCAGCAGCTTAAGTACCGGACAGGGGTCCTACGAGCAGTACTTC
CASSLSTGQGSYEQYF
>TRBJ2-5|NA|TRBV24-1|NA
TGTGCCACCCCCCGGGGGCCATGGCCCCCAGAGACCCAGTACTTC
CATPRGPWPPETQYF
>TRBJ1-1|NA|TRBV9|TRBD1
TGTGCCAGCAGCGTAGGGGACAGGGGGGTAGGCACTGAAGCTTTCTTT
CASSVGDRGVGTEAFF
>TRBJ2-1|many|TRBV18|NA
TGTGCCAGCTCACCAGGGTTTTACAATGAGCAGTTCTTC
CASSPGFYNEQFF
>TRBJ2-2|many|TRBV28|NA
TGTGCCAGCAGTCGCGGAGAAGAGGACACCGGGGAGCTGTTTTTT
CASSRGEEDTGELFF
>TRBJ1-1|many|TRBV19|NA
TGTGCCAGTAGTAGCCGAGAGAACACTGAAGCTTTCTTT
CASSSRENTEAFF
>TRBJ2-6|once|TRBV18|TRBD2
TGTGCCAGCTCAAGCGGACTAGCGGGAAAAGTTGGGGCCAACGTCCTGACTTTC
CASSSGLAGKVGANVLTF
>TRBJ1-6|few|TRBV20-1|NA
TGCAGTGCTAGAATAGATGAGGGGTCACCCCTCCACTTT
CSARIDEGSPLHF
>TRBJ2-7|few|TRBV20-1|NA
TGCAGTGCTAGAAGTGCTAGATCCCCCTACGAGCAGTACTTC
CSARSARSPYEQYF
>TRBJ1-1|many|TRBV6-2/TRBV6-3|NA
TGTGCCAGCAGTTCCAGAGCTTTCTTT
CASSSRAFF
>TRBJ1-2|many|TRBV28|NA
TGTGCCAGCAGTTTAAAGGGGAAAGGCTACACCTTC
CASSLKGKGYTF
>TRBJ2-1|few|TRBV18|TRBD2
TGTGCCAGCTCACCCACTAGCGGCCCCAACTCCTACAATGAGCAGTTCTTC
CASSPTSGPNSYNEQFF
>TRBJ2-4|few|TRBV6-4|NA
TGTGCCAGCAGTGGGGCACGGACGGGCGCCAAAAACATTCAGTACTTC
CASSGARTGAKNIQYF
>TRBJ2-3|many|TRBV28|NA
TGTGCCAGCAGGTTAGCGGATGGAGATACGCAGTATTTT
CASRLADGDTQYF
>TRBJ1-5|many|TRBV7-9|TRBD1
TGTGCCAGCAGCTTAGGTGGGACAGGGGGGAAAAAGCAGCCCCAGCATTTT
CASSLGGTGGKKQPQHF
>TRBJ1-5|many|TRBV28|NA
TGTGCCAGCAGTTTCAGTTCGGGTCAGGTCAATCAGCCCCAGCATTTT
CASSFSSGQVNQPQHF
>TRBJ2-5|few|TRBV30|NA
TGTGCCTGGACCAGGGTAGCGGCAGACTCCCAGTACTTC
CAWTRVAADSQYF
>TRBJ1-5|many|TRBV27|NA
TGTGCCAGCAGTCCCTCAGGGGTATATCAGCCCCAGCATTTT
CASSPSGVYQPQHF
>TRBJ2-7|many|TRBV2|NA
TGTGCCTCAGCAAAGGGGGAGTTCTACGAGCAGTACTTC
CASAKGEFYEQYF
>TRBJ2-1|few|TRBV7-6|NA
TGTGCCAGCAGCTTAGTGATAGGGAATGAGCAGTTCTTC
CASSLVIGNEQFF
>TRBJ1-2|many|TRBV5-6|NA
TGTGCCAGCGTTACAGGACAGTCAAATGGCTACACCTTC
CASVTGQSNGYTF
>TRBJ2-1|few|TRBV24-1|NA
TGTGCCACCAAGGCGTCCGACCCGTACAATGAGCAGTTCTTC
CATKASDPYNEQFF
>TRBJ2-3|NA|TRBV11-2|NA
TGTGCCAGCAGCTTAGGAACAGTCTCCGCAGCTACGCAGTATTTT
CASSLGTVSAATQYF
>TRBJ2-7|many|TRBV20-1|NA
TGCAGTGCTCGGGACCCGGGGATCTTAAGGCACGAGCAGTACTTC
CSARDPGILRHEQYF
>TRBJ2-7|NA|TRBV5-1|TRBD2
TGCGCCAGCAGCTTGACTAGCGGGAGTTTCCTCGAGCAGTACTTC
CASSLTSGSFLEQYF
>TRBJ2-7|many|TRBV3-1|NA
TGTGCCAGCAGCCAAGTAACTGAGGAGCAGTACTTC
CASSQVTEEQYF